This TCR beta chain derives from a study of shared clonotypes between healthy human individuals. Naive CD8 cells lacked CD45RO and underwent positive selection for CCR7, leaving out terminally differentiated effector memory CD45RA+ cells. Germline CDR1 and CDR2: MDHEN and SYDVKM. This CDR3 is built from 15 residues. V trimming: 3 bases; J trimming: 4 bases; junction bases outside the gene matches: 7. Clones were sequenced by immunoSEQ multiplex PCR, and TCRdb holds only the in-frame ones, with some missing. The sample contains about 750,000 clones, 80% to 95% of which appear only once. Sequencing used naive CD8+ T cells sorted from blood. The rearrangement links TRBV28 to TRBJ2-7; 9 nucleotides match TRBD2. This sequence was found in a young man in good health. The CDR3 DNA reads TGTGCCAGCAGTTTTGTTAGCGGGAGTGGGTACGAGCAGTACTTC. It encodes CASSFVSGSGYEQYF.